This entry is about one TCR beta chain. The target of this receptor is not known. No quality values exist for individual bases; no much larger clone is one base distant. Library preparation employed the immunoSEQ multiplex PCR assay. Entries here come from immuneACCESS through TCRdb and include only in-frame sequences with V and J called. Some clones fail to appear in such tables; in the studies checked, an unresolved V gene covers under half of the shortfall, and the cause of the remainder is unknown. In this sample the table shows about 730,000 clones, approximately 85% of which occur a single time. Together, the top ten hold 0.008% to 0.011% of the sample. Taken from cysteine to phenylalanine, the CDR3 has 19 residues. Only the CDR3 part of the read is kept: 57 bases, read in frame from the first base. Taken from the germline V gene, the CDR1 and CDR2 loops are MGHRA and YSYEKL. The germline V end is reduced by 2 bases and the J end by 0 bases; junction bases left unmatched: 8.

These data come from a study of shared T cell receptors in the human thymus (dated by TCRdb to the early 2020s). Regarding the study in general: The study examined how self-reactive, shared T-cell receptor alpha chains are generated in the human thymus.

These data were likewise used in another study, on human thymus T cells. As described in the second report: Donors were immunologically healthy infants undergoing open corrective cardiac surgery for congenital heart defects in Finland. The thymus tissue came from surgical resects taken out during corrective cardiac surgery. Both the thymic and the peripheral blood repertoires appeared to show biased V and J gene segment usage. The related research found that thymic TCR repertoires overlapped highly between unrelated individuals. The study characterized TCR alpha and beta repertoires from about 8 infant thymus samples and a few related peripheral blood samples. Donor ages ranging from about 6 to 244 days were recorded, and more than five male and a couple of female infants were included in the cohort. Thymocytes were released mechanically from tissue and stored at -70 °C as pellets of about 9-32 million cells. A QIAsymphony instrument was used to extract genomic DNA from the frozen cell pellets. The immunoSEQ multiplex PCR assay was used to amplify the TCRB and TCRAD loci from a standardized amount of quality-controlled genomic DNA. The amplicons spanned the V(D)J region and were long enough to cover the CDR3 and allow V and J genes to be identified. Through the commercial immunoSEQ service, the amplicons were sequenced on an Illumina platform. Primer bias and sequencing errors were corrected using previously described methods, and TCRAD and TCRB definitions followed the IMGT database. Repertoires were analysed with immunoSEQ Analyzer 3.0 and VDJTools, covering basic statistics, V/J segment usage, diversity estimates, rarefaction and pairwise overlap. Diversity was estimated with Chao1, ChaoE, Efron-Thisted, Shannon and inverse Simpson indices, and also on datasets down-sampled to the smallest sample. Repertoire overlap was assessed by strict matching of CDR3 nucleotide sequence, V gene and J gene, and clustering was done by Jaccard-based multidimensional scaling. Thymus samples yielded on average around 800,000 unique TCRB clonotypes, compared with about 80,000 from blood samples.

The specimen was thymocytes. The TCR was taken from a girl under three years old with a congenital heart defect. Donor details come from another sample of the same person, matched by shared clones. Here the chain combines TRBV4-1 and TRBJ2-6; TRBD1 matches 9 bases in the middle. CDR3 loop: CASSQRGDRVNSGANVLTF. In nucleotide form, the sequence is TGCGCCAGCAGCCAACGAGGGGACAGGGTTAACTCTGGGGCCAACGTCCTGACTTTC.